Below are 29 T cell receptor beta chains sequenced from a single sample in a study of shared clonotypes between healthy human individuals. Data came from immunoSEQ multiplex PCR; TCRdb stores just in-frame clones and leaves some out. The sample consists of under 150,000 clones, about 70% of them appearing once. The sequenced sample consisted of memory CD8+ T cells sorted from blood. Subset specified: CD45RO+ cells pooled with CCR7-negative TemRA cells. The source is a woman in her 30s in good health.

Concerning this clone itself: The sample has other DNA sequences that encode this CDR3 too. The gene calls are TRBV7-6 and TRBJ2-7; TRBD2 matches 7 bases. The junction had 5 bases not matched to a gene; V was cut back by 3 bases and J by 3 bases. Per the germline V gene, CDR1 is SGHVS and CDR2 is FNYEAQ. This CDR3 is built from 14 residues. CDR3 amino acids: CASSFAGEGYEQYF. CDR3 nucleotides: TGTGCCAGCAGCTTCGCGGGAGAGGGCTACGAGCAGTACTTC. Together with reference TRBV7-6 and TRBJ2-7, the CDR3 gives the full variable domain: GAGVSQSPRYKVTKRGQDVALRCDPISGHVSLYWYRQALGQGPEFLTYFNYEAQQDKSGLPNDRFSAERPEGSISTLTIQRTEQRDSAMYRCASSFAGEGYEQYFGPGTRLTVT.

The table lists this clone with a count of one. This chain joins TRBV2 and TRBJ2-7, with 11 bases aligning to TRBD2. The CDR3 covers 17 residues. The J segment lost 0 bases and the V segment lost 5 bases, leaving 9 bases of the junction unmatched. The germline gives CDR1 SNHLY, CDR2 FYNNEI. The CDR3 DNA reads as TGTGCCAGCAGTCCACAACTAGCGGGAGTGATCTCCTACGAGCAGTACTTC. Translation: CASSPQLAGVISYEQYF. The complete variable domain, with remaining parts taken from reference TRBV2 and TRBJ2-7, reads EPEVTQTPSHQVTQMGQEVILRCVPISNHLYFYWYRQILGQKVEFLVSFYNNEISEKSEIFDDQFSVERPDGSNFTLKIRSTKLEDSAMYFCASSPQLAGVISYEQYFGPGTRLTVT.

This clone is labeled as medium-sized. The chain is built from TRBV6-1 and TRBJ2-1, with D tentatively TRBD1 or TRBD2 (6 bases each). The CDR3 is 15 amino acids. Trimming pared 4 bases from V and 7 bases from J, leaving 17 bases between. Germline assignment: CDR1 MNHNS and CDR2 SASEGT. DNA of the CDR3: TGTGCCAGCAGTGCAGACAGTTCGGGGGCAAATGAGCAGTTCTTC. Amino acids: CASSADSSGANEQFF.

This clone came up once. The V call is TRBV4-2, the J call TRBJ2-7; D might be TRBD2 (6 bases). In germline, CDR1 is LGHNA, CDR2 YNFKEQ. Trimming removed 0 bases at V and 1 base at J, with 13 bases between. The CDR3 consists of 16 residues. The CDR3 nucleotides read TGTGCCAGCAGCCAAGAGGCGGGGCTGAGGTCCTACGAGCAGTACTTC. Translated: CASSQEAGLRSYEQYF.

V gene TRBV28 combines with J gene TRBJ2-1, with 13 positions matching TRBD2. The CDR3 is 18 amino acids. Unmatched junction bases numbered 8, after V lost 6 bases and J lost 0 bases. CDR1 is MDHEN, CDR2 SYDVKM, per germline. The CDR3 loop reads CASRGLAGVWVSYNEQFF. The CDR3 DNA follows: TGTGCCAGCAGAGGACTAGCGGGAGTATGGGTCTCCTACAATGAGCAGTTCTTC.

This clone was found a few times. The rearrangement joins TRBV5-6 to TRBJ1-2; no definite D call. Trimming pared 2 bases from V and 2 bases from J, leaving 10 bases between. CDR1 and CDR2 from the germline V gene are SGHDT and YYEEEE. This CDR3 has 14 amino acids. This CDR3 is CASSFQLRNYGYTF. The CDR3 DNA reads TGTGCCAGCAGCTTTCAGCTTCGGAACTATGGCTACACCTTC.

The table lists this clone with a few counts. This rearrangement joins TRBV19 to TRBJ2-7; TRBD2 might be the D (7 bases). CDR1 is LNHDA and CDR2 is SQIVND in the germline V gene (reference sequence). The CDR3 has 15 residues. The germline V and J ends were trimmed by 4 bases and 3 bases, with 16 bases remaining between them. The CDR3: CASSTEGGQIYEQYF. For the CDR3, the DNA is TGTGCCAGTAGTACCGAGGGGGGGCAGATCTACGAGCAGTACTTC.

V and J are TRBV7-7 and TRBJ2-1; 13 bases are shared with TRBD2. The CDR3 spans 15 residues. Looked up from germline, CDR1 is SSHAT and CDR2 is FNYEAQ (reference sequence). The V gene end was trimmed by 5 bases and the J gene end by 8 bases; junction bases not matched to a gene: 6. CDR3 coding DNA: TGTGCCAGCAGCCCGGGACTAGCGGGAATGGATGAGCAGTTCTTC. Translated, it gives CASSPGLAGMDEQFF.

The chain joins TRBV18 to TRBJ1-2, with 7 bases that match TRBD1. Per germline, CDR1 KGHSH and CDR2 LQKENI. The CDR3 extends over 15 amino acids. V lost 0 bases and J lost 2; bases outside the gene matches: 3. CDR3 bases: TGTGCCAGCTCACCACCCGGACAGGAGAACTATGGCTACACCTTC. Translated, it gives CASSPPGQENYGYTF.

With regard to this clone: A single base separates this from a much larger clone, so it may be a read error. This chain joins TRBV15 and TRBJ2-2; 10 bases agree with TRBD2. CDR3 size: 15 residues. CDR1 and CDR2 (germline): LNHNV, YYDKDF (reference sequence). This chain's CDR3 is CATSTGTSDTGEPFF. CDR3 nucleotides: TGTGCCACCAGCACGGGGACTAGCGACACCGGGGAGCCGTTTTTT.

The genes are TRBV5-5 and TRBJ1-5, with 7 bases matching TRBD1. CDR1 and CDR2 (germline): SGHKS, YYEKEE (reference sequence). After removal of 4 bases from V and 5 bases from J, the junction contained 6 bases not matched to a gene. The CDR3 is 14 amino acids. DNA for the CDR3: TGTGCCAGCAGCCCGACAGGGAGGGATCAGCCCCAGCATTTT. Its protein product is CASSPTGRDQPQHF.

V gene TRBV7-8 combines with J gene TRBJ1-2; D is uncertain. This CDR3 has 12 amino acids. V dropped 2 bases and J dropped 4 bases, with 5 bases sitting between them. The germline V gene has CDR1 SGHVS and CDR2 FQNEAQ. In nucleotides, the CDR3 is TGTGCCAGCAGCTTATCGGTCTATGGCTACACCTTC. Translation gives CASSLSVYGYTF.

The V call is TRBV19, the J call TRBJ1-5; D might be TRBD1 (5 bases). Germline CDR1 LNHDA, CDR2 SQIVND (reference sequence). V was cut by 5 bases and J by 3 bases, with 11 bases left in between. The CDR3 is made up of 14 amino acids. CDR3: CASSRAGNNQPQHF. DNA for the CDR3: TGTGCCAGTAGTCGGGCAGGGAACAATCAGCCCCAGCATTTT.

The V gene is TRBV2, the J gene TRBJ1-1; D gene uncertain. The CDR3 spans 13 residues. V shed 6 bases and J shed 0 bases, with 8 bases lying between them. Looked up from germline, CDR1 is SNHLY and CDR2 is FYNNEI. CDR3 DNA: TGTGCCAGCAGAGTTTCAATGAACACTGAAGCTTTCTTT. It translates to CASRVSMNTEAFF.

This sequence joins TRBV30 and TRBJ2-7; no reliable D call. The CDR3 has 13 amino acids. From germline, CDR1 is GTSNPN and CDR2 SVGIG (reference sequence). V was trimmed by 4 bases and J by 3 bases, leaving 13 bases between them. CDR3 sequence reads: CAWTGQFLYEQYF. The CDR3 DNA is TGTGCCTGGACAGGCCAATTTCTCTACGAGCAGTACTTC.

The sample holds one count of this clone. This chain connects TRBV6-5 to TRBJ2-7, with TRBD2 identical over 9 bases. V lost 3 bases, J lost 3 bases, and 9 bases stayed unmatched. From germline, CDR1 is MNHEY and CDR2 SVGAGI. The CDR3 spans 16 residues. The CDR3 DNA sequence: TGTGCCAGCAGTTATGGGCGGGAGGGTAAATTCTACGAGCAGTACTTC. Residues: CASSYGREGKFYEQYF.

The chain has TRBV4-1 and TRBJ2-7; D might be TRBD2 (7 bases). Germline V gene data show CDR1 as MGHRA and CDR2 as YSYEKL. The CDR3 has 15 residues. With 6 bases removed from V and 4 bases from J, the gap between germline ends came to 19 bases. The CDR3 spells CASSRVRGAGYEQYF. The CDR3 coding sequence is TGCGCCAGCAGTCGAGTCCGGGGGGCTGGTTACGAGCAGTACTTC.

CDR3 sequence: CASSIRGDYSANTGELFF. CDR3 coding DNA: TGTGCCAGTAGTATTAGGGGGGACTATTCCGCAAACACCGGGGAGCTGTTTTTT. The chain has TRBV19 and TRBJ2-2, with D maybe TRBD2 (7 bases). The CDR3 loop spans 18 amino acids. CDR1 LNHDA and CDR2 SQIVND come from the germline V gene (reference sequence). V dropped 3 bases and J dropped 2 bases, with 19 bases sitting between them. Drawing the rest from reference TRBV19 and TRBJ2-2, the complete variable domain is DGGITQSPKYLFRKEGQNVTLSCEQNLNHDAMYWYRQDPGQGLRLIYYSQIVNDFQKGDIAEGYSVSREKKESFPLTVTSAQKNPTAFYLCASSIRGDYSANTGELFFGEGSRLTVL.

CDR3 sequence reads: CASSPKGHRGVVGYTF. The DNA of the CDR3 is TGTGCCAGCAGCCCCAAAGGCCACAGGGGGGTCGTTGGCTACACCTTC. This sequence joins TRBV7-6 and TRBJ1-2; 8 positions match TRBD1. Germline CDR1 is SGHVS and CDR2 is FNYEAQ. The CDR3 loop spans 16 amino acids. V dropped 5 bases and J dropped 7; count of bases not matched to a gene: 15.

The rearrangement uses TRBV15 and TRBJ2-1; D possibly corresponds to TRBD2 (7 bases). Trimming removed 0 bases at V and 6 bases at J, with 15 bases between. The germline V gene encodes CDR1 LNHNV and CDR2 YYDKDF (reference sequence). This CDR3 contains 16 residues. CDR3 region: CATSRDWYREGNEQFF. DNA for the CDR3: TGTGCCACCAGCAGAGATTGGTACAGGGAGGGCAATGAGCAGTTCTTC.

This chain joins TRBV25-1 and TRBJ2-5, with D maybe TRBD1 (6 bases). This CDR3 comprises 14 residues. CDR1 and CDR2 from the germline V gene are MGHDK and SYGVNS. V shed 8 bases and J shed 2 bases, with 15 bases lying between them. Here the CDR3 reads CASRDTTGQETQYF. The CDR3 bases are TGTGCCAGCCGGGACACAACTGGACAAGAGACCCAGTACTTC.

As regards this clone: The identical CDR3 is also encoded by other nucleotide sequences in the sample. The V and J genes are TRBV28 and TRBJ1-5; no clear D gene. Trimming took 4 bases from V and 4 from J, leaving 11 bases between them. This CDR3 comprises 14 residues. Germline V gene sequence: CDR1 MDHEN, CDR2 SYDVKM. Here the CDR3 reads CASSSASSNQPQHF. In DNA form, the CDR3 reads TGTGCCAGCAGTTCAGCGAGCTCTAATCAGCCCCAGCATTTT.

The chain carries TRBV7-6 and TRBJ2-1; 10 bases map to TRBD2. J lost 5 bases, V lost 5 bases, and 6 bases had no gene match. In germline, CDR1 is SGHVS, CDR2 FNYEAQ. The CDR3 runs to 15 residues. This CDR3 is CASSPGTSVHNEQFF. The CDR3 bases are TGTGCCAGCAGCCCCGGGACTAGCGTCCACAATGAGCAGTTCTTC.

This chain uses TRBV7-5 with TRBJ1-5; the table's TRBD1 call for D was not verified on the DNA. TRBV7-5 is labeled a pseudogene. This CDR3 contains 17 residues. CDR3 sequence reads: CVRSLPRQGSSNQPQHF. The CDR3 DNA follows: TGTGTCAGAAGCTTACCCAGACAGGGGAGTAGCAATCAGCCCCAGCATTTT.

The chain carries TRBV6-1 and TRBJ2-1; 9 nucleotides align to TRBD2. Losses at the gene ends were 3 bases for V and 2 bases for J; bases not matched to a gene: 2. This CDR3 is 15 amino acids long. The germline V gene encodes CDR1 MNHNS and CDR2 SASEGT. The chain's CDR3 is CASSDLAGPYNEQFF. In DNA, the CDR3 is TGTGCCAGCAGTGATCTAGCGGGACCCTACAATGAGCAGTTCTTC.

V and J are TRBV11-2 and TRBJ2-7; a possible D gene is TRBD2 (6 bases). V lost 5 bases, J lost 6 bases, and 20 bases lay in between. The germline CDR1 and CDR2 sequences are SGHAT and FQNNGV. The CDR3 runs 15 residues. The CDR3 spells CASSPAGFPRGEQYF. CDR3 nucleotide sequence: TGTGCCAGCAGCCCCGCGGGATTTCCGAGGGGCGAGCAGTACTTC. The entire variable domain, with the rest obtained from reference TRBV11-2 and TRBJ2-7, is as follows: EAGVAQSPRYKIIEKRQSVAFWCNPISGHATLYWYQQILGQGPKLLIQFQNNGVVDDSQLPKDRFSAERLKGVDSTLKIQPAKLEDSAVYLCASSPAGFPRGEQYFGPGTRLTVT.

The chain is built from TRBV28 and TRBJ2-3, with 12 bases aligning to TRBD2. Trimming removed 1 base from V and 3 bases from J; junction bases left unmatched: 8. There are 18 residues in the CDR3. Germline V CDR1 and CDR2: MDHEN, SYDVKM. CDR3 region: CASSLYWPLAGGTDTQYF. The DNA of the CDR3 is TGTGCCAGCAGTTTATATTGGCCACTAGCGGGAGGAACAGATACGCAGTATTTT.

V is TRBV29-1 and J is TRBJ2-1; TRBD1 matches 12 bases. V trimming: 5 bases; J trimming: 9 bases; junction bases outside the gene matches: 11. Germline V gene lookup returns CDR1 SQVTM and CDR2 ANQGSEA. There are 15 residues in the CDR3. CDR3 nucleotide sequence: TGCAGCGTTCCCGGGACAGGGGGCTTGGGCGGTGAGCAGTTCTTC. This codes for CSVPGTGGLGGEQFF.

This chain uses TRBV7-8 with TRBJ1-3; D gene uncertain. V gave up 5 bases and J gave up 2 bases, with 19 bases separating them. Germline V lookup: CDR1 SGHVS, CDR2 FQNEAQ. This CDR3 has 17 amino acids. The CDR3 is CASSPLRGSGAGNTIYF. CDR3 nucleotides: TGTGCCAGCAGCCCCCTTCGGGGATCAGGAGCTGGAAACACCATATATTTT.